The clone carrying this T cell receptor (beta chain) was detected a few times. Its specificity is unknown. Germline CDR1 reads SGDLS; CDR2 reads YYNGEE. J gave up 0 bases and V 2 bases, and 8 bases lay outside the gene matches. CDR3 size: 17 residues. These data originate in a study of T-cell reconstitution after alpha-beta-depleted transplantation in children. General study points: Newly generated T cells supplied most T-cell counts and diversity one year post-transplant. Some patients showed high day-60 TCRbeta diversity, which derived from surviving recipient T cells and thymic progenitors. In patients about two months after transplant, alpha-beta T cells reportedly arose from several hundred expanded graft clones.

Unique molecular identifiers were used to barcode this TCRbeta library. MiXCR, applied by TCRdb to the PCR reads, yields one record per CDR3 protein. Here the sample spans approximately 250,000 distinct CDR3 sequences, roughly 24% being singletons. This specimen consisted of PBMCs, obtained before TCRalphabeta/CD19-depleted stem cell transplant. The rearrangement links TRBV9 to TRBJ1-5; TRBD1 agrees at 7 bases. The receptor comes from a girl aged 2 to 9 with Fanconi anemia, due to receive a stem cell transplant. The CDR3 sequence: CASSVPGQVDSNQPQHF. In nucleotides, the CDR3 is TGTGCCAGCAGCGTTCCCGGACAGGTTGATAGCAATCAGCCCCAGCATTTT.